These T cell receptor beta chains were read from a single sample in a study of T cell responses to AZD1222 COVID-19 vaccine. This table comes from immunoSEQ multiplex PCR, and its TCRdb copy is limited to in-frame clones, with some not included. The sample includes approximately 140,000 clones, roughly 93% seen only once; the top ten take less than 0.95%. Material: peripheral blood, obtained on day 0 of MenACWY control vaccination. Receptors originate from an adult in good health. The CDR3 runs from the conserved cysteine through the conserved F or W. A D gene is named only where the DNA matches it firmly. Rows may omit the clone size; those that give it use once, few, many or a size class.

NA TRBJ1-3 NA TRBV29-1 CSVSQSSSGNTIYF TGCAGCGTTAGTCAGTCGTCCTCTGGAAACACCATATATTTT
NA TRBJ1-1 NA TRBV18 CASSPGQYTEAFF TGTGCCAGCTCACCAGGGCAGTACACTGAAGCTTTCTTT
NA TRBJ1-2 TRBD1 TRBV28 CASARGAGQLYGYTF TGTGCCAGCGCCAGGGGGGCGGGACAGTTGTATGGCTACACCTTC
NA TRBJ1-2 NA TRBV4-3 CASSRTLSVGLWGYTF TGCGCCAGCAGCCGCACCCTCAGTGTGGGGCTGTGGGGCTACACCTTC
NA TRBJ1-4 NA TRBV11-1 CASSTTRGPNEKLFF TGTGCCAGCAGCACCACACGGGGGCCTAATGAAAAACTGTTTTTT
once TRBJ1-5 NA TRBV12-1 CASSSRDRGDSNQPQHF TGTGCCAGCAGCTCCAGGGACAGGGGGGATAGCAATCAGCCCCAGCATTTT
NA TRBJ2-7 NA TRBV5-1 CASSLDGTYEQYF TGCGCCAGCAGCTTGGACGGGACCTACGAGCAGTACTTC
NA TRBJ2-7 TRBD2 TRBV25-1 CASARSGGTYEQYF TGTGCCAGTGCCCGTAGCGGGGGGACCTACGAGCAGTACTTC
NA TRBJ1-6 TRBD1 TRBV5-1 CASSPDRNSPLHF TGCGCCAGCAGCCCGGACAGGAATTCACCCCTCCACTTT
once TRBJ1-1 TRBD1 TRBV5-4 CASSPTGGWGTEAFF TGTGCCAGCAGCCCTACAGGGGGCTGGGGCACTGAAGCTTTCTTT
once TRBJ1-6 TRBD1 TRBV2 CASLKRARQGDSPLHF TGTGCCAGCCTTAAGAGGGCCCGACAGGGAGATTCACCCCTCCACTTT
once TRBJ2-3 TRBD1 TRBV7-9 CASNSPRTGADTQYF TGTGCCAGCAACTCGCCCCGGACAGGCGCAGATACGCAGTATTTT
NA TRBJ2-1 TRBD2 TRBV10-3 CAISGVAGVYNEQFF TGTGCCATCAGTGGGGTAGCGGGAGTCTACAATGAGCAGTTCTTC
NA TRBJ1-2 NA TRBV7-9 CASSLRDTDGYTF TGTGCCAGCAGCTTAAGGGACACCGATGGCTACACCTTC
NA TRBJ1-2 TRBD1 TRBV9 CASRQMDRGHGGYTF TGTGCCAGCCGACAAATGGACAGGGGACATGGGGGCTACACCTTC
NA TRBJ1-2 NA TRBV5-5 CASSSYWTAYGYTF TGTGCCAGCAGCTCGTATTGGACAGCCTATGGCTACACCTTC
NA TRBJ1-1 NA TRBV30 CAWSTQGTTEAFF TGTGCCTGGTCAACACAGGGTACGACTGAAGCTTTCTTT
NA TRBJ1-5 NA TRBV6-5 CASSYDLAQPQHF TGTGCCAGCAGTTACGACCTCGCTCAGCCCCAGCATTTT
NA TRBJ1-3 NA TRBV29-1 CSVVQGGGNTIYF TGCAGCGTGGTACAGGGAGGTGGAAACACCATATATTTT
NA TRBJ2-2 TRBD2 TRBV20-1 CSASREGNTGELFF TGCAGTGCTAGTCGGGAGGGAAACACCGGGGAGCTGTTTTTT
NA TRBJ1-1 NA TRBV6-4 CASSEGQNTEAFF TGTGCCAGCAGTGAGGGACAGAACACTGAAGCTTTCTTT
NA TRBJ1-5 NA TRBV24-1 CATSDQGSNQPQHF TGTGCCACCAGTGACCAGGGTAGCAATCAGCCCCAGCATTTT
NA TRBJ1-1 TRBD1 TRBV15 CATSGRDSSPAFF TGTGCCACCAGCGGACGGGACAGTTCCCCAGCTTTCTTT
NA TRBJ2-1 TRBD2 TRBV2 CASSLLVAGETYNEQFF TGTGCCAGCAGTCTTCTTGTAGCGGGGGAGACCTACAATGAGCAGTTCTTC
NA TRBJ1-1 NA TRBV6-5 CASKREPTEAFF TGTGCCAGCAAACGGGAACCCACTGAAGCTTTCTTT
NA TRBJ1-5 TRBD1 TRBV6-2/TRBV6-3 CASSLTGGGNQPQHF TGTGCCAGCAGTTTAACAGGGGGCGGCAATCAGCCCCAGCATTTT
NA TRBJ2-2 NA TRBV3-1/TRBV3-2 CASRSAVGTGELFF TGTGCCAGCAGGTCGGCTGTGGGCACCGGGGAGCTGTTTTTT
NA TRBJ2-3 TRBD2 TRBV7-2 CASSPRGEVAGTDTQYF TGTGCCAGCAGCCCCCGGGGGGAGGTCGCGGGCACAGATACGCAGTATTTT
NA TRBJ2-1 NA TRBV24-1 CATSDLSGRDNEQFF TGTGCCACCAGTGATTTGTCGGGCAGGGACAATGAGCAGTTCTTC
NA TRBJ2-3 NA TRBV6-2/TRBV6-3 CASSYRWERVSADTQYF TGTGCCAGCAGTTACCGGTGGGAGCGGGTAAGCGCAGATACGCAGTATTTT
NA TRBJ1-1 NA TRBV5-4 CASSLGTPGTEAFF TGTGCCAGCAGCTTGGGGACCCCGGGGACTGAAGCTTTCTTT
NA TRBJ2-2 TRBD1 TRBV24-1 CATGGTGGDTGELFF TGTGCCACCGGTGGGACAGGGGGGGACACCGGGGAGCTGTTTTTT
NA TRBJ2-1 NA TRBV5-1 CASSSTGLGNNEQFF TGCGCCAGCAGCTCTACCGGACTGGGAAACAATGAGCAGTTCTTC
NA TRBJ1-2 NA TRBV6-5 CASSRTDTYGYTF TGTGCCAGCAGTAGGACGGACACCTATGGCTACACCTTC
once TRBJ1-5 NA TRBV7-2 CASSSNNQPQHF TGTGCCAGCAGCTCGAACAATCAGCCCCAGCATTTT
NA TRBJ1-2 NA TRBV28 CASSFGGAVYGYTF TGTGCCAGCAGTTTCGGGGGGGCCGTCTATGGCTACACCTTC
NA TRBJ2-1 TRBD2 TRBV6-5 CASGPTSGGDNEQFF TGTGCCAGCGGACCGACTAGCGGGGGGGACAATGAGCAGTTCTTC
NA TRBJ2-6 NA TRBV5-6 CASIPGPSGANVLTF TGTGCCAGCATCCCGGGCCCCTCTGGGGCCAACGTCCTGACTTTC